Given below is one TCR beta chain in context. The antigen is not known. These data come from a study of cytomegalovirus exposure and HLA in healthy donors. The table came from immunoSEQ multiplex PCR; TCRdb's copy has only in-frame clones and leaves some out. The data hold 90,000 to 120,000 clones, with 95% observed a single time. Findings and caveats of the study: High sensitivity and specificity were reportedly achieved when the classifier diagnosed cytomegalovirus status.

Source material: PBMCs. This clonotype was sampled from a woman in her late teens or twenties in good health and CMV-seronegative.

DNA of the CDR3: TGTGCCAGTAGTATTTTAACCTCGGGGGTGAACACTGAAGCTTTCTTT. It yields the protein CASSILTSGVNTEAFF. The chain is built from TRBV19 and TRBJ1-1; possible D gene TRBD1, 5 bases. Germline lookup yields CDR1 LNHDA and CDR2 SQIVND (reference sequence). V gave up 3 bases and J gave up 0 bases, with 14 bases separating them. This CDR3 is 16 amino acids long.